This T cell receptor (beta chain) was found in a study of blood T cells in healthy people across ages. CDR3 length equals 16 residues. With 1 base clipped from V and 10 bases from J, the junction kept 9 bases outside the gene matches. Germline V lookup: CDR1 SGHVS, CDR2 FNYEAQ. Study results and caveats: Comparison with aged donors showed that long-lived donors had more naive CD4+ cells and higher diversity. Bulk PBMC profiling left naive and antigen-experienced comparisons inconclusive.

Through a sample-barcoded 5' primer and a J-beta primer mix, a second PCR was run for roughly 6 to 11 cycles. CDR3-containing paired-end reads numbered at least 3 million in each sample. TCRdb redid the calling of the 5' RACE reads with MiXCR, one entry per CDR3 protein. The repertoire holds over 1,500,000 distinct CDR3 sequences, with 30% to 40% as singletons. Turning to this clonotype: The target antigen is unknown.

The sequence derives from a human donor in good health. The source material was blood. V usage is TRBV7-6 and J usage is TRBJ1-6; the match to TRBD1 covers 8 bases. The CDR3 is CASSLEDRGRLSPLHF. The CDR3 nucleotides read TGTGCCAGCAGCTTAGAAGACAGGGGAAGGCTCTCACCCCTCCACTTT.